These 20 T cell receptor beta chains share one sample of origin, sequenced in a study of technical replicates of blood from a handful of donors. Clones were read by immunoSEQ multiplex PCR, and TCRdb kept only the in-frame ones, dropping some. This sample has tens of thousands of clones, with roughly 93% found just once. The sequencing input was T cells isolated from PBMCs. The source is a human donor in good health.

V usage is TRBV9 and J usage is TRBJ1-6; no clear D. The V end lost 0 bases, the J end lost 8 bases, and 9 bases lay between the germline ends. Germline V gives CDR1 SGDLS, CDR2 YYNGEE. This CDR3 is built from 14 residues. CDR3 in amino acids: CASSVDEGYSPLHF. CDR3 in DNA: TGTGCCAGCAGCGTAGATGAGGGATATTCACCCCTCCACTTT.

Notes on this clone: Its ends do not fully match the called genes, so a read error is possible. This chain links TRBV7-3 with TRBJ2-1, with D possibly being TRBD1 (5 bases). From germline, CDR1 is SGHTA and CDR2 FQGTGA. The CDR3 has 15 residues. The CDR3 coding sequence is TGTGCCAGCAGCCTAACCGGCCAGGGTGCCAATGAGCAGTTCTTC. Translating gives CASSLTGQGANEQFF.

Here the CDR3 DNA reads TGCGCCAGTAGGCTAGTTGGGACAGGCAATGAGCAGTTCTTC. Protein sequence: CASRLVGTGNEQFF. The chain links TRBV10-2 to TRBJ2-1; TRBD1 agrees at 8 bases. The germline V gene encodes CDR1 WSHSY and CDR2 SAAADI. CDR3 length: 14 residues. V dropped 9 bases and J dropped 6; count of bases not matched to a gene: 10.

V gene TRBV2 combines with J gene TRBJ2-7; 8 bases are a match to TRBD2. Looked up from germline, CDR1 is SNHLY and CDR2 is FYNNEI. Unmatched junction bases numbered 15, after V lost 8 bases and J lost 3 bases. The CDR3 runs to 16 residues. The CDR3 reads CASCLVTGGGGYEQYF. In DNA, the CDR3 is TGTGCCAGCTGTTTGGTGACGGGAGGGGGAGGCTACGAGCAGTACTTC.

The chain combines TRBV5-1 with TRBJ2-3; tentatively, D is TRBD1 (6 bases). Germline-derived CDR1 and CDR2 are SGHRS and YFSETQ. V was trimmed by 7 bases and J by 2 bases, leaving 11 bases between them. CDR3 size: 13 residues. Here the CDR3 reads CASFGQTTDTQYF. For the CDR3, the DNA is TGCGCCAGCTTTGGACAGACCACAGATACGCAGTATTTT.

J is TRBJ2-2 and V is TRBV19; D remains ambiguous. CDR3 length: 11 residues. Germline CDR1 and CDR2: LNHDA and SQIVND (reference sequence). The ends were cut back, 6 bases at V and 5 bases at J, with 4 bases in the middle. The CDR3 region is CASRTTGELFF. The CDR3 DNA follows: TGTGCCAGTAGAACTACCGGGGAGCTGTTTTTT.

This chain joins TRBV29-1 and TRBJ2-7, with 10 bases lining up with TRBD1. The junction had 3 bases not matched to a gene; V was cut back by 7 bases and J by 3 bases. CDR1 SQVTM and CDR2 ANQGSEA come from the germline V gene. This CDR3 comprises 12 residues. CDR3 bases: TGCAGCGCCCGGACAGGGGGCTACGAGCAGTACTTC. It specifies CSARTGGYEQYF.

This clone was seen only once. The chain combines TRBV27 with TRBJ2-1; TRBD2 matches 7 bases. The CDR3 consists of 15 residues. Germline CDR1 is MNHEY and CDR2 is SMNVEV (reference sequence). Unmatched junction bases numbered 11, after V lost 3 bases and J lost 9 bases. CDR3 in amino acids: CASSFPGEGPIEQFF. CDR3 DNA sequence: TGTGCCAGCAGTTTTCCCGGGGAGGGCCCGATTGAGCAGTTCTTC.

This clone was detected only a few times. This chain uses TRBV11-2 with TRBJ2-7, with D unresolved. Trimming removed 1 base at V and 3 bases at J, with 7 bases between. CDR3 length: 13 residues. Germline V CDR1 and CDR2: SGHAT, FQNNGV. The CDR3 nucleotides are TGTGCCAGCAGCTTAGTCTCGAGCTACGAGCAGTACTTC. This gives the protein CASSLVSSYEQYF. Combining the CDR3 with reference TRBV11-2 and TRBJ2-7 gives the whole variable domain EAGVAQSPRYKIIEKRQSVAFWCNPISGHATLYWYQQILGQGPKLLIQFQNNGVVDDSQLPKDRFSAERLKGVDSTLKIQPAKLEDSAVYLCASSLVSSYEQYFGPGTRLTVT.

The CDR3, as DNA: TGCACCAGCAGCCAGAACCCCGACAAACAAGAGACCCAGTACTTC. Its translation is CTSSQNPDKQETQYF. The rearrangement uses TRBV1 and TRBJ2-5; the table's D call, TRBD1, has no DNA check behind it. TRBV1 is classified as a pseudogene. The CDR3 loop spans 15 amino acids.

This sequence joins TRBV7-3 and TRBJ1-1, with D perhaps matching TRBD1 (5 bases). CDR3 length: 14 residues. V was shortened by 1 base and J by 3 bases, with 9 bases between the two germline ends. Germline CDR1 is SGHTA and CDR2 is FQGTGA. Here the CDR3 DNA reads TGTGCCAGCAGCTTAAGGGGAGGGGACACTGAAGCTTTCTTT. Its protein product is CASSLRGGDTEAFF.

This rearrangement joins TRBV29-1 to TRBJ2-5; D unresolved. The CDR3 is 13 residues long. V was clipped by 4 bases and J by 3 bases, with 12 bases between them. CDR1 is SQVTM and CDR2 is ANQGSEA in the germline V gene. The CDR3 loop is CSVVDSGEETQYF. The DNA of the CDR3 is TGCAGCGTTGTTGACTCTGGAGAAGAGACCCAGTACTTC.

In DNA form, the CDR3 reads TGTGCCAGCAGCTCGATTCTCGGGACTCGTACCAACGAGCAGTACTTC. It yields the protein CASSSILGTRTNEQYF. The chain carries TRBV7-2 and TRBJ2-7; tentatively, D is TRBD2 (6 bases). V lost 4 bases and J 5 bases, leaving 21 bases between the germline ends. This CDR3 has 16 residues. Germline CDR1 reads SGHTA; CDR2 reads FQGNSA.

The chain recombines TRBV27 with TRBJ2-7, with D possibly being TRBD2 (6 bases). CDR3 length: 15 amino acids. With 1 base removed from V and 5 bases from J, the gap between germline ends came to 15 bases. Germline V gene data show CDR1 as MNHEY and CDR2 as SMNVEV (reference sequence). In nucleotides, the CDR3 is TGTGCCAGCAGTTTATATGGGGGAGGCCCCGACGAGCAGTACTTC. Its protein product is CASSLYGGGPDEQYF.

J is TRBJ2-2 and V is TRBV6-5; 9 bases fit TRBD1. Germline trimming cut 2 bases from V and 3 bases from J; bases unmatched to any gene: 4. CDR3 length: 16 residues. Looked up from germline, CDR1 is MNHEY and CDR2 is SVGAGI. The CDR3 nucleotides read TGTGCCAGCAGTTACGCACAGGGGGCTGACACCGGGGAGCTGTTTTTT. Translated: CASSYAQGADTGELFF.

V gene TRBV2 combines with J gene TRBJ1-4, with a weak D call TRBD1 (5 bases). Trimming took 5 bases from V and 8 from J, leaving 15 bases between them. Germline V lookup: CDR1 SNHLY, CDR2 FYNNEI. There are 14 residues in the CDR3. The CDR3 DNA is TGTGCCAGCAGTCAACAGGAGGGTGTCGAAAAACTGTTTTTT. This encodes CASSQQEGVEKLFF.

This clone has a single count. The chain combines TRBV15 with TRBJ1-2; 7 bases are shared with TRBD1. The CDR3 is made up of 14 amino acids. CDR1 and CDR2 from the germline V gene are LNHNV and YYDKDF (reference sequence). Germline trimming cut 5 bases from V and 8 bases from J; bases unmatched to any gene: 11. Here the CDR3 reads CATSPRQGIYGYTF. For the CDR3, the DNA is TGTGCCACCAGCCCGAGACAGGGTATTTACGGCTACACCTTC.

The gene calls are TRBV2 and TRBJ2-3; 8 positions agree with TRBD2. V was pared by 6 bases and J by 1 base, with 6 bases of the junction left unmatched. CDR1 is SNHLY and CDR2 is FYNNEI in the germline V gene. There are 15 residues in the CDR3. This CDR3 is CASRGLEFGTDTQYF. The CDR3 region has the DNA TGTGCCAGCAGGGGACTAGAGTTCGGCACAGATACGCAGTATTTT.

This sequence joins TRBV10-3 and TRBJ1-2; D possibly corresponds to TRBD1 (5 bases). This CDR3 is built from 13 residues. Trimming cost V 8 bases and J 5 bases, with 15 bases left between them. Germline CDR1 reads ENHRY; CDR2 reads SYGVKD. The CDR3, as DNA: TGTGCCATCGGGGCGTCGGGAGAGTATGGCTACACCTTC. It is translated as CAIGASGEYGYTF.

V is TRBV11-2 and J is TRBJ2-7, with D perhaps matching TRBD2 (5 bases). CDR3 length: 15 residues. Germline assignment: CDR1 SGHAT and CDR2 FQNNGV. V was cut by 1 base and J by 5 bases, with 15 bases left in between. This chain's CDR3 is CASSLGRGRIHEQYF. CDR3 DNA: TGTGCCAGCAGCTTAGGTCGGGGTAGGATCCACGAGCAGTACTTC. The entire variable domain, with the rest obtained from reference TRBV11-2 and TRBJ2-7, is as follows: EAGVAQSPRYKIIEKRQSVAFWCNPISGHATLYWYQQILGQGPKLLIQFQNNGVVDDSQLPKDRFSAERLKGVDSTLKIQPAKLEDSAVYLCASSLGRGRIHEQYFGPGTRLTVT.